This T cell receptor beta chain emerged from a study of cytomegalovirus exposure and HLA in healthy donors. General study findings and limits: What a later analysis reportedly showed was that an Asian-associated ancestry cluster had fewer N-insertions than the approximately 670-donor mean.

To note about this clone: Its specificity is unknown.

The CDR3 is 12 residues long. The germline gives CDR1 MDHEN, CDR2 SYDVKM. The V gene end was trimmed by 2 bases and the J gene end by 10 bases; junction bases not matched to a gene: 2. Primers: 60 Vbeta forward and 13 Jbeta reverse. The repertoire was sequenced with immunoSEQ multiplex PCR; TCRdb's copy has only in-frame clones and lacks some. Of under 150,000 clones in the sample, more than 70% were seen once. This sequence joins TRBV28 and TRBJ2-1; 7 bases line up with TRBD2. The TCR sequence derives from a male donor in good health and CMV-seropositive. Sample: PBMCs. The CDR3 is CASSLPGREQFF. CDR3 coding DNA: TGTGCCAGCAGTTTACCCGGGAGGGAGCAGTTCTTC.